The 6 T cell receptor beta chains below come from one sample, sequenced in a study of shared clonotypes between healthy human individuals. Clones were sequenced by immunoSEQ multiplex PCR, and TCRdb holds only the in-frame ones, with some missing. In the table there are hundreds of thousands of clones, around 74% of which are singletons. Specimen: memory CD4+ T cells sorted from blood. Subset denoted: CD45RA-negative fraction. Receptors were obtained from a woman under 40 in good health.

The J gene is TRBJ2-1, the V gene TRBV2; TRBD1 might be the D (5 bases). V shed 4 bases and J shed 12 bases, with 22 bases lying between them. The germline V gene encodes CDR1 SNHLY and CDR2 FYNNEI. The CDR3 spans 15 residues. CDR3 sequence (DNA): TGTGCCAGCAGTGTGGGGCAGACAATGTCGAGTTTGCAGTTCTTC. It codes for CASSVGQTMSSLQFF.

This clone came up a few times. As DNA, the CDR3 is TGTGCCAGCAGGTTCACGGCCCTAACGGGCACTGAAGCTTTCTTT. It is translated as CASRFTALTGTEAFF. The J gene is TRBJ1-1, the V gene TRBV7-2; D is ambiguous. V was pared by 6 bases and J by 4 bases, with 18 bases between. CDR3 length equals 15 residues. CDR1 is SGHTA, CDR2 FQGNSA, per germline. Using reference TRBV7-2 and TRBJ1-1 for the parts outside the CDR3, the full variable domain is GAGVSQSPSNKVTEKGKDVELRCDPISGHTALYWYRQSLGQGLEFLIYFQGNSAPDKSGLPSDRFSAERTGGSVSTLTIQRTQQEDSAVYLCASRFTALTGTEAFFGQGTRLTVV.

V gene TRBV19 combines with J gene TRBJ1-5; D call uncertain. The CDR3 is 12 residues long. Trimming cost V 8 bases and J 9 bases, with 14 bases left between them. Germline V CDR1 and CDR2: LNHDA, SQIVND (reference sequence). DNA for the CDR3: TGTGCCAGTCGTCCGCCATTGGGGCCCCAGCATTTT. This encodes CASRPPLGPQHF.

This clone occurred a few times. The chain is built from TRBV19 and TRBJ1-2, with 7 bases matching TRBD1. The CDR3 loop spans 15 amino acids. Germline V gene lookup returns CDR1 LNHDA and CDR2 SQIVND (reference sequence). The V and J ends lost 5 bases and 3 bases, in that order; junction bases with no gene match: 9. The CDR3 DNA follows: TGTGCCAGTAGTCCAAGACAGGGATCAGACTATGGCTACACCTTC. The encoded protein is CASSPRQGSDYGYTF.

This clone was found a few times. The rearrangement uses TRBV25-1 and TRBJ1-2, with 7 bases identical to TRBD1. Germline trimming cut 5 bases from V and 4 bases from J; bases unmatched to any gene: 4. Germline CDR1 MGHDK, CDR2 SYGVNS. The length of the CDR3 is 13 residues. CDR3 DNA sequence: TGTGCCAGCAGTACAGGGGATTCCTATGGCTACACCTTC. This sequence encodes CASSTGDSYGYTF.

This clone has a count of ten or more. Other DNA variants within this sample encode the same CDR3. The chain joins TRBV28 to TRBJ1-4; D is uncertain. V shed 8 bases and J shed 0 bases, with 7 bases lying between them. The germline V gene encodes CDR1 MDHEN and CDR2 SYDVKM. CDR3 length: 13 amino acids. The CDR3 loop is CASSRTTNEKLFF. CDR3 bases: TGTGCCAGCTCCCGAACAACTAATGAAAAACTGTTTTTT.